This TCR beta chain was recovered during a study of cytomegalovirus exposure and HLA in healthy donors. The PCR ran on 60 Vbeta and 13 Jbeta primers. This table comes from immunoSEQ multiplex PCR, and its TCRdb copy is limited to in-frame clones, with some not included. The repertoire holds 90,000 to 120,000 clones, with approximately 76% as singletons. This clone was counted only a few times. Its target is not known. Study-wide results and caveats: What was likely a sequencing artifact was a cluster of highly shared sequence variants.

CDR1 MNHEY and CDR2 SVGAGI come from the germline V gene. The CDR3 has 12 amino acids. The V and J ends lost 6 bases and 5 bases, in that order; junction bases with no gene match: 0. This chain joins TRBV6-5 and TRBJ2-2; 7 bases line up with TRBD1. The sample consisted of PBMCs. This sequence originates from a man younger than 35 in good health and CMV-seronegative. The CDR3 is CASRTGTGELFF. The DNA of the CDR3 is TGTGCCAGCAGGACAGGGACCGGGGAGCTGTTTTTT.